This T cell receptor beta chain was documented in a study of T cell changes during pregnancy in multiple sclerosis (dated by TCRdb to about 2019). With regard to the full study: In women with multiple sclerosis, the researchers looked at how the T cell repertoire shifted as pregnancy progressed.

For CDR1 and CDR2, the germline V gene lists SGHVS and FQNEAQ. From the cysteine up to the phenylalanine, the CDR3 has a length of 11 residues. The DNA shown is the 33-base CDR3, in frame from base 1. V is clipped by 6 bases and J by 5 bases, and the sequence between their germline boundaries is 7 bases long. Library preparation was by the immunoSEQ multiplex PCR assay. This is the immuneACCESS table as TCRdb keeps it, with only in-frame sequences that have V and J called. A part of the clones is gone; compared with another copy, unresolved V genes explain less than half, and the rest is unexplained. This sample is represented by 55,000 to 75,000 clones; roughly 91% of them were singletons. Jointly, the top ten make up about 2% of the sample. To note about this clone: The antigen it recognizes is unknown. Base qualities are missing; no much larger clone stands one base away. This same CDR3 is encoded by further DNA sequences in the sample.

The origin of this receptor is a female donor in good health, enrolled as a control in a pregnancy study. Sample: peripheral blood, taken in the third trimester of pregnancy. Rearrangement joined TRBV7-8 to TRBJ2-5; TRBD1 could be the D gene, as 5 bases match. The CDR3 protein sequence reads: CASSPGETQYF. The nucleotide sequence reads as follows: TGTGCCAGCAGTCCAGGGGAGACCCAGTACTTC.